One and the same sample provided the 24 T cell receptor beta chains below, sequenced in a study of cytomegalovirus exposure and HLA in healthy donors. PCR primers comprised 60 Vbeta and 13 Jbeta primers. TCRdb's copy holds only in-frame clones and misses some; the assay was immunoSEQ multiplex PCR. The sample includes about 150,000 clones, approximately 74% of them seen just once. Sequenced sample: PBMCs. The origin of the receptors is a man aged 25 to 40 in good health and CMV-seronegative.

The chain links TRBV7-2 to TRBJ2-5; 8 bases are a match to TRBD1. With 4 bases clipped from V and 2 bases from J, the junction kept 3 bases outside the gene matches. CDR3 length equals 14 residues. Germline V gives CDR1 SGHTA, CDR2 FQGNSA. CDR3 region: CASSSRTGQETQYF. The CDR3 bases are TGTGCCAGCAGCTCACGGACAGGGCAAGAGACCCAGTACTTC.

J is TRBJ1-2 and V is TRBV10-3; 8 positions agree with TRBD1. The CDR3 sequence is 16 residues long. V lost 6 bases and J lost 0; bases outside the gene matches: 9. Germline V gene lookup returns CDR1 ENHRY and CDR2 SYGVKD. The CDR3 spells CAIRGDRTPPNYGYTF. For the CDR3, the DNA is TGTGCCATCAGGGGGGACAGGACGCCTCCTAACTATGGCTACACCTTC.

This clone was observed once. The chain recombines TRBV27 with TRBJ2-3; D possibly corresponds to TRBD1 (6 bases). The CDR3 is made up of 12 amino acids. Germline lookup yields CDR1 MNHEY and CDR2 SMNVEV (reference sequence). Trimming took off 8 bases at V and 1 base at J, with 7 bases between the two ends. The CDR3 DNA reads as TGTGCCAGCCACAGGGGCACAGATACGCAGTATTTT. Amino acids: CASHRGTDTQYF.

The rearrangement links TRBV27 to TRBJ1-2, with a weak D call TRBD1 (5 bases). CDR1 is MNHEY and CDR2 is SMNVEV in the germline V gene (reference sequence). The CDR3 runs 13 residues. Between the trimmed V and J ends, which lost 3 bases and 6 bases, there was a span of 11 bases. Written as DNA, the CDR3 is TGTGCCAGCAGTTTGGAGGGGTCAAATGGCTACACCTTC. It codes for CASSLEGSNGYTF.

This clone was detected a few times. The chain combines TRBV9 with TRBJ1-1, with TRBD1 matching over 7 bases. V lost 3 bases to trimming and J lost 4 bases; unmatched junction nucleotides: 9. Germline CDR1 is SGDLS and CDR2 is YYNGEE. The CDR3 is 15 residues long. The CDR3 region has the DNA TGTGCCAGCAGCGGAGACACAGGGGTTGGCACTGAAGCTTTCTTT. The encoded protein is CASSGDTGVGTEAFF.

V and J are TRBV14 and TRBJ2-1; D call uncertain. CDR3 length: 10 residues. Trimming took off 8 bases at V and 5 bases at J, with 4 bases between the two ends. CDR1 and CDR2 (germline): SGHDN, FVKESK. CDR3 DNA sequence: TGTGCCAGCGGCAACAATGAGCAGTTCTTC. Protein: CASGNNEQFF.

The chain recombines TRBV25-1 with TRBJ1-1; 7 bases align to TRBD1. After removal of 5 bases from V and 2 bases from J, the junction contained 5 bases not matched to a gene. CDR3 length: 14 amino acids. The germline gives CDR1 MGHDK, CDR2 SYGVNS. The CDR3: CASSHRDRNTEAFF. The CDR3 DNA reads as TGTGCCAGCAGTCACCGGGACAGAAACACTGAAGCTTTCTTT.

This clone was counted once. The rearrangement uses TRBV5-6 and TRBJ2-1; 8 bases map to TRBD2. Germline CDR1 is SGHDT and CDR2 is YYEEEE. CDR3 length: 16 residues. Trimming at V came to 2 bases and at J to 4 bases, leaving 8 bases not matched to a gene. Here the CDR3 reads CASSFSGTSSYNEQFF. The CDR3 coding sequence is TGTGCCAGCAGCTTTAGCGGGACTTCGTCATACAATGAGCAGTTCTTC.

CDR3 protein: CASSPTGWATEAFF. The CDR3 DNA is TGCGCCAGCAGCCCTACCGGCTGGGCCACTGAAGCTTTCTTT. The V and J genes are TRBV5-1 and TRBJ1-1; D gene ambiguous. Trimming left V 4 bases short and J 4 bases short, with 14 bases between. Germline values: CDR1 SGHRS, CDR2 YFSETQ. The CDR3 has 14 residues.

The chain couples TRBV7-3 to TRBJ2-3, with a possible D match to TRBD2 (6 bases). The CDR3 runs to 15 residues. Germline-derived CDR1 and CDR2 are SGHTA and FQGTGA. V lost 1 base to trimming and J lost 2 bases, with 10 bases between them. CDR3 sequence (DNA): TGTGCCAGCAGCTTAAGTTCGGGAGTCACAGATACGCAGTATTTT. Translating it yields CASSLSSGVTDTQYF.

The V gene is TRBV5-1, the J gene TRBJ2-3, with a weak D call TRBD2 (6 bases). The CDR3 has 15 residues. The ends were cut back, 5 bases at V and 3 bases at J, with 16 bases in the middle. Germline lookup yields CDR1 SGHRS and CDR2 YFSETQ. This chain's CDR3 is CASSLRGVRTDTQYF. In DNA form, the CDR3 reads TGCGCCAGCAGTCTTCGCGGGGTGAGAACAGATACGCAGTATTTT.

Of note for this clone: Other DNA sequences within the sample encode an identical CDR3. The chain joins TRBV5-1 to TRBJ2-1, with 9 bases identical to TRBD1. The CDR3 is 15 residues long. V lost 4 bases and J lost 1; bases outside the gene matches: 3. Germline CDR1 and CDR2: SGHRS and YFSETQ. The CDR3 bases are TGCGCCAGCAGCCTCGGACAGGGGTCCTACAATGAGCAGTTCTTC. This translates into CASSLGQGSYNEQFF.

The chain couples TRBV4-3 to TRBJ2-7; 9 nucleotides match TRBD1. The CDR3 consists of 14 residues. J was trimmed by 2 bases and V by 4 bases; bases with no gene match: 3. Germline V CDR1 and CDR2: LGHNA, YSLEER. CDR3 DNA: TGCGCCAGCAGCCCCGGGACAGGGACCTACGAGCAGTACTTC. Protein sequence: CASSPGTGTYEQYF.

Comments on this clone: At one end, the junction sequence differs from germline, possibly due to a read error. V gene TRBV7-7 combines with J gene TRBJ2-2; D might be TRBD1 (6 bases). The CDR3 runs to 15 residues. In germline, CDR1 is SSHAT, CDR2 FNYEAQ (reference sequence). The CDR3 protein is CASSPAPRGSGELFF. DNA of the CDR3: TGTGCTAGCAGTCCAGCCCCCAGGGGATCCGGGGAGCTGTTTTTT.

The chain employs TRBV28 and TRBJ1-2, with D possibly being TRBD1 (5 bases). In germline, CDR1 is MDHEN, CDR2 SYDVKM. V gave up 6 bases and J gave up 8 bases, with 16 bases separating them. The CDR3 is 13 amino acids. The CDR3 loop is CASRAGRFEGYTF. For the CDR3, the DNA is TGTGCCAGCAGAGCAGGGAGGTTTGAGGGCTACACCTTC.

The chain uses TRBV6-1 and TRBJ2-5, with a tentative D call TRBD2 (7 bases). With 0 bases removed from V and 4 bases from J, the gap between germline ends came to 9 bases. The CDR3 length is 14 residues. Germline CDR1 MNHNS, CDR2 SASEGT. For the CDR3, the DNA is TGTGCCAGCAGTGAAGCGGGGGGGCGAGAGACCCAGTACTTC. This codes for CASSEAGGRETQYF.

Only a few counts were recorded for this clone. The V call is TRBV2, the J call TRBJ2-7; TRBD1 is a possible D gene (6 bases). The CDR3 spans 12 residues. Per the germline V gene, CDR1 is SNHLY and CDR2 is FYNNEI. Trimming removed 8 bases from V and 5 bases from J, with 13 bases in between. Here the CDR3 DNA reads TGTGCCAGCTTACAGGGTCAGAACGAGCAGTACTTC. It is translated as CASLQGQNEQYF.

The CDR3 DNA is TGTGCCAGCAGTTTTTCCCTACTAGCCAAAAACATTCAGTACTTC. Its translation is CASSFSLLAKNIQYF. The chain combines TRBV28 with TRBJ2-4; D is unclear. CDR1 is MDHEN, CDR2 SYDVKM, per germline. This CDR3 has 15 residues. With 3 bases removed from V and 0 bases from J, the gap between germline ends came to 9 bases.

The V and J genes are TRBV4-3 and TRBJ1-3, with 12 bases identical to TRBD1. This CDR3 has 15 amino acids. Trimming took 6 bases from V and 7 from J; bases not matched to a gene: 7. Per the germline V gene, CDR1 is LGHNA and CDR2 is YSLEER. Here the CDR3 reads CASSAGTGGLNTIYF. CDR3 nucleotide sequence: TGCGCCAGCAGTGCCGGGACAGGGGGCTTGAACACCATATATTTT.

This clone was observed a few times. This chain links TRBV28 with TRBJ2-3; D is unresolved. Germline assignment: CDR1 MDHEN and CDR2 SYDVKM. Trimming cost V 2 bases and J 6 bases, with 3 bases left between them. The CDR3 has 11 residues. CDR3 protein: CASSLGDTQYF. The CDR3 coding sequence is TGTGCCAGCAGTTTAGGCGATACGCAGTATTTT.

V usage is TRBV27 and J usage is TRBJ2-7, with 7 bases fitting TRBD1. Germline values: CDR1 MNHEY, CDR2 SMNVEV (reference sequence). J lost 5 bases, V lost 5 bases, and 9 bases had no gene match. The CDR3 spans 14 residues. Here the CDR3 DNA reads TGTGCCAGCAGTCCGACAGGGAAGTTCCACGAGCAGTACTTC. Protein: CASSPTGKFHEQYF.

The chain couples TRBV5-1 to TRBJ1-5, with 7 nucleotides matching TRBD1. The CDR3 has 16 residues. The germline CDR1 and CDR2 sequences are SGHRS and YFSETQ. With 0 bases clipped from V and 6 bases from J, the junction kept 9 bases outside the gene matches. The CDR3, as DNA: TGCGCCAGCAGCTTGGCCGGATTGACAGGGCCTCAGCCCCAGCATTTT. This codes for CASSLAGLTGPQPQHF. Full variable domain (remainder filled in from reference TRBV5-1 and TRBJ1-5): KAGVTQTPRYLIKTRGQQVTLSCSPISGHRSVSWYQQTPGQGLQFLFEYFSETQRNKGNFPGRFSGRQFSNSRSEMNVSTLELGDSALYLCASSLAGLTGPQPQHFGDGTRLSIL.

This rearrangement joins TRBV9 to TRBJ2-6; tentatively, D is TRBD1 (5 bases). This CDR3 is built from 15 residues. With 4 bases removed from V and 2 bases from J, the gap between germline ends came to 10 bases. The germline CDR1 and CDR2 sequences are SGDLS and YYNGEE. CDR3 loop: CASSRTRAGANVLTF. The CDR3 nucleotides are TGTGCCAGCAGCCGGACAAGAGCTGGGGCCAACGTCCTGACTTTC.

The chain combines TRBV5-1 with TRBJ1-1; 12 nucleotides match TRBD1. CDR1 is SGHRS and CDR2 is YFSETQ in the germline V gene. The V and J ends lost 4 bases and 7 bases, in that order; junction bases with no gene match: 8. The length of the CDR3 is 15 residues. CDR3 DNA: TGCGCCAGCAGCCTGGGGGACAGGGGGCTGAATGAAGCTTTCTTT. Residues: CASSLGDRGLNEAFF.